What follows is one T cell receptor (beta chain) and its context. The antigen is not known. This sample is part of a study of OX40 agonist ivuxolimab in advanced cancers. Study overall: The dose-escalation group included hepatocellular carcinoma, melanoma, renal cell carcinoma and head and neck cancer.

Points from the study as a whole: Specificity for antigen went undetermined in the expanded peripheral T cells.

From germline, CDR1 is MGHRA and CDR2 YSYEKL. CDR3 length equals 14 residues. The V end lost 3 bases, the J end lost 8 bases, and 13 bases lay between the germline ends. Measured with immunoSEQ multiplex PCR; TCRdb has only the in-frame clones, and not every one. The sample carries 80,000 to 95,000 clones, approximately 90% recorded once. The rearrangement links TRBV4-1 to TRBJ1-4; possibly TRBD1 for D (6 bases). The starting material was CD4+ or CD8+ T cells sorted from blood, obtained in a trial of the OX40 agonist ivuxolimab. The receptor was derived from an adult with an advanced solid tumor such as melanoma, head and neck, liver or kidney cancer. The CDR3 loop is CASSHVPGEEKLFF. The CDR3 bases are TGCGCCAGCAGCCATGTACCAGGGGAGGAAAAACTGTTTTTT.